These 14 T cell receptor beta chains originate from one sample sequenced in a study of vaccination and CD4 T cells after COVID-19. These receptors lack a known antigen. Researchers used the Oncomine TCR Beta short-read assay to sequence DNA from cultured CD4+ T cells. TCRdb re-called the PCR reads through MiXCR, storing one row per CDR3 protein. The top ten clones hold 35% to 55% of a sample with fewer than 9,500 distinct CDR3 sequences, around 59% of them seen once. As for treatment: approximately nine-day PBMC culture with coronavirus spike peptide pools or control peptides (ViraFEST assay). Sequencing was carried out using CD4+ T cells from blood, cultured in vitro. All receptors derive from a human donor who had recovered from COVID-19.

CDR3 sequence: CASNGLAGGLASETQYF. The CDR3 DNA follows: TGTGCCAGCAACGGACTAGCGGGGGGGCTCGCCTCGGAGACCCAGTACTTC. This chain uses TRBV2 with TRBJ2-5, with 15 positions matching TRBD2. Germline loops: CDR1 SNHLY, CDR2 FYNNEI. With 7 bases clipped from V and 5 bases from J, the junction kept 11 bases outside the gene matches. The CDR3 is 17 residues long.

This chain connects TRBV5-6 to TRBJ1-5; D uncertain. CDR1 and CDR2 from the germline V gene are SGHDT and YYEEEE. The V gene lost 2 bases and the J gene lost 6 bases, with 12 bases spanning the gap. The CDR3 is 14 amino acids. The CDR3 nucleotides read TGTGCCAGCAGCTTAAATAAAGGAGGTCAGCCCCAGCATTTT. This codes for CASSLNKGGQPQHF.

J is TRBJ1-4 and V is TRBV20-1; D uncertain. This CDR3 has 11 residues. Germline values: CDR1 DFQATT, CDR2 SNEGSKA (reference sequence). The V gene lost 4 bases and the J gene lost 8 bases, with 8 bases spanning the gap. CDR3 region: CSAISGEKLFF. In DNA form, the CDR3 reads TGCAGTGCTATTTCGGGGGAAAAACTGTTTTTT.

The chain links TRBV12-3 or TRBV12-4 to TRBJ1-5; D gene uncertain. Trimming cost V 3 bases and J 7 bases, with 7 bases left between them. This CDR3 is 12 amino acids long. This CDR3 reads CASSFSRQPQHF. The CDR3 bases are TGTGCCAGCAGTTTCTCTCGACAGCCCCAGCATTTT.

The rearrangement links TRBV3-1 to TRBJ1-6; a possible D gene is TRBD1 (6 bases). CDR3 length equals 15 residues. Germline V CDR1 and CDR2: LGHDT, YNNKEL (reference sequence). The V gene lost 1 base and the J gene lost 16 bases, with 20 bases spanning the gap. The chain's CDR3 is CASSQGGAVLSPLHF. CDR3 DNA: TGTGCCAGCAGCCAAGGGGGGGCAGTCCTCTCCCCGCTCCACTTT. Supplemented by reference TRBV3-1 and TRBJ1-6, the full variable domain reads DTAVSQTPKYLVTQMGNDKSIKCEQNLGHDTMYWYKQDSKKFLKIMFSYNNKELIINETVPNRFSPKSPDKAHLNLHINSLELGDSAVYFCASSQGGAVLSPLHFGNGTRLTVT.

This clonotype is classed as medium-sized. The V and J genes are TRBV5-6 and TRBJ2-3; 7 bases map to TRBD1. Trimming cost V 5 bases and J 2 bases; bases outside gene matches: 8. CDR3 length equals 15 residues. The germline V gene has CDR1 SGHDT and CDR2 YYEEEE. The CDR3 is CASRSRDRYTDTQYF. The CDR3, as DNA: TGTGCCAGCAGGTCACGGGACAGATACACAGATACGCAGTATTTT.

This clonotype was counted between two and nine times. V is TRBV10-3 and J is TRBJ1-2; possibly TRBD1 for D (5 bases). This CDR3 contains 12 residues. Germline V gene data show CDR1 as ENHRY and CDR2 as SYGVKD. Trimming stripped 6 bases from V and 1 base from J, with 6 bases between. The CDR3: CAIRGDNYGYTF. The CDR3 DNA reads TGTGCCATCAGGGGGGATAACTATGGCTACACCTTC.

The chain links TRBV5-5 to TRBJ2-5, with TRBD2 matching over 11 bases. CDR3 size: 18 residues. Looked up from germline, CDR1 is SGHKS and CDR2 is YYEKEE (reference sequence). The V gene end was trimmed by 1 base and the J gene end by 5 bases; junction bases not matched to a gene: 13. The CDR3 DNA reads TGTGCCAGCAGCTTGTTGCCACTAGCGGGGGACCCCGGGGAGACCCAGTACTTC. This sequence encodes CASSLLPLAGDPGETQYF. The variable domain in full, with the rest retrieved from reference TRBV5-5 and TRBJ2-5, is DAGVTQSPTHLIKTRGQQVTLRCSPISGHKSVSWYQQVLGQGPQFIFQYYEKEERGRGNFPDRFSARQFPNYSSELNVNALLLGDSALYLCASSLLPLAGDPGETQYFGPGTRLLVL.

The chain employs TRBV11-2 and TRBJ2-7, with D perhaps matching TRBD2 (6 bases). In germline, CDR1 is SGHAT, CDR2 FQNNGV. CDR3 length: 12 amino acids. The ends were cut back, 6 bases at V and 4 bases at J, with 10 bases in the middle. Here the CDR3 DNA reads TGTGCCAGCAGGGCGGGATTTTACGAGCAGTACTTC. Its protein is CASRAGFYEQYF.

There are a few counts of this clonotype. The J gene is TRBJ2-1, the V gene TRBV2; D may be TRBD1 or TRBD2 (5 bases each). The CDR3 spans 16 residues. Germline-derived CDR1 and CDR2 are SNHLY and FYNNEI. Trimming stripped 6 bases from V and 2 bases from J, with 17 bases between. As DNA, the CDR3 is TGTGCCAGCAGCCCCCGGGGCCAGACCCCCTACAATGAGCAGTTCTTC. The encoded protein is CASSPRGQTPYNEQFF. Full variable domain (remainder filled in from reference TRBV2 and TRBJ2-1): EPEVTQTPSHQVTQMGQEVILRCVPISNHLYFYWYRQILGQKVEFLVSFYNNEISEKSEIFDDQFSVERPDGSNFTLKIRSTKLEDSAMYFCASSPRGQTPYNEQFFGPGTRLTVL.

The J gene is TRBJ1-4, the V gene TRBV2; 7 bases agree with TRBD1. This CDR3 comprises 14 residues. V was pared by 4 bases and J by 8 bases, with 7 bases of the junction left unmatched. The germline gives CDR1 SNHLY, CDR2 FYNNEI. In DNA form, the CDR3 reads TGTGCCAGCAGTGCCGACAGGGCAAACGAAAAACTGTTTTTT. Amino acid sequence: CASSADRANEKLFF.

This chain joins TRBV6-1 and TRBJ1-2; D call uncertain. Trimming left V 8 bases short and J 0 bases short, with 16 bases between. The germline V gene encodes CDR1 MNHNS and CDR2 SASEGT. This CDR3 comprises 15 residues. The CDR3 DNA follows: TGTGCCAGCTACGTGGCGGGCGCAGCTAACTATGGCTACACCTTC. Translation gives CASYVAGAANYGYTF.

This sequence joins TRBV6-1 and TRBJ2-3; 10 bases line up with TRBD2. J gave up 0 bases and V 4 bases, and 4 bases lay outside the gene matches. CDR1 is MNHNS and CDR2 is SASEGT in the germline V gene. The CDR3 sequence is 16 residues long. Here the CDR3 DNA reads TGTGCCAGCAGTGGGCTAGCGGGGGTCAGCACAGATACGCAGTATTTT. Its protein product is CASSGLAGVSTDTQYF.

The chain uses TRBV7-9 and TRBJ2-1; 7 bases agree with TRBD2. J was trimmed by 13 bases and V by 5 bases; bases with no gene match: 11. This CDR3 region has 13 residues. The germline gives CDR1 SEHNR, CDR2 FQNEAQ (reference sequence). CDR3 sequence (DNA): TGTGCCAGCAGCCTTACTAGCGTCGACTTACAGTTCTTC. Translated: CASSLTSVDLQFF.